Below, one TCR beta chain is given with its context. PCR was performed using 60 Vbeta and 13 Jbeta primers. Assay used: immunoSEQ multiplex PCR; TCRdb lists only in-frame clones, some missing. The table records more than 95,000 clones, around 70% of them present only once. The sample originates from a study of cytomegalovirus exposure and HLA in healthy donors. The germline CDR1 and CDR2 sequences are MDHEN and SYDVKM. Trimming cost V 3 bases and J 7 bases; bases outside gene matches: 5. The CDR3 contains 14 residues. Sequences were obtained from PBMCs. The receptor was derived from a woman aged 18 to 35 in good health and CMV-seronegative. The chain is built from TRBV28 and TRBJ2-5; TRBD2 aligns across 10 bases. The CDR3 nucleotides are TGTGCCAGCAGTTTCCCTAGCGGGGGAGGGACCCAGTACTTC. Its translation: CASSFPSGGGTQYF. The whole variable domain, remainder taken from reference TRBV28 and TRBJ2-5, is DVKVTQSSRYLVKRTGEKVFLECVQDMDHENMFWYRQDPGLGLRLIYFSYDVKMKEKGDIPEGYSVSREKKERFSLILESASTNQTSMYLCASSFPSGGGTQYFGPGTRLLVL.